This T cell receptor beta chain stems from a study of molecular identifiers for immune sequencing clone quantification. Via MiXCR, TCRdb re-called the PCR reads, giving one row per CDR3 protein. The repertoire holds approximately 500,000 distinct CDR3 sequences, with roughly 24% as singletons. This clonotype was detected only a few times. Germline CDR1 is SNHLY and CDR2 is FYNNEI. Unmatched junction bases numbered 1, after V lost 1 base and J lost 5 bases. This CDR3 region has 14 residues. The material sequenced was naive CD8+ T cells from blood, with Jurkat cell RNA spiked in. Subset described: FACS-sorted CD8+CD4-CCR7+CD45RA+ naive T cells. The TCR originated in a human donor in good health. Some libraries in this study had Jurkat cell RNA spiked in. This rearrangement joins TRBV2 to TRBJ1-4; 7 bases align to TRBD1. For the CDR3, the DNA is TGTGCCAGCAGTGAAGGAGGGGGCAATGAAAAACTGTTTTTT. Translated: CASSEGGGNEKLFF. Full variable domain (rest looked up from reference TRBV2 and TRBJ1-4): EPEVTQTPSHQVTQMGQEVILRCVPISNHLYFYWYRQILGQKVEFLVSFYNNEISEKSEIFDDQFSVERPDGSNFTLKIRSTKLEDSAMYFCASSEGGGNEKLFFGSGTQLSVL.